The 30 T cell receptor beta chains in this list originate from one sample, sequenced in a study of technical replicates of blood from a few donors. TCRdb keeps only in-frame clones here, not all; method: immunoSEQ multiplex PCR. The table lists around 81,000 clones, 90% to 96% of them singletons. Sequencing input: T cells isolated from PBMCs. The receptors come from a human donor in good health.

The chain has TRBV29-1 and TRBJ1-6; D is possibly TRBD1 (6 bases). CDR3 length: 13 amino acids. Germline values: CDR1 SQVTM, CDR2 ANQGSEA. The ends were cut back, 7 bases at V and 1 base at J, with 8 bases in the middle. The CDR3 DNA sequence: TGCAGCGCCAGGGGTTCCTATAATTCACCCCTCCACTTT. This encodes CSARGSYNSPLHF.

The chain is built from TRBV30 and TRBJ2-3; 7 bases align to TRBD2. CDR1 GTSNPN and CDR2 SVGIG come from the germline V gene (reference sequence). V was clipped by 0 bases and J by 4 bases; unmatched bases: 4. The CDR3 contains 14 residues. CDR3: CAWSVTAGADTQYF. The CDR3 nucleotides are TGTGCCTGGAGTGTAACCGCGGGGGCAGATACGCAGTATTTT.

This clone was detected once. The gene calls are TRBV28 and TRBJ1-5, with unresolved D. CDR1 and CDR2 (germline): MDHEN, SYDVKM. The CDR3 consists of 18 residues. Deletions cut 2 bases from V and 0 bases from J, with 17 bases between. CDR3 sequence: CASSLRTAREYSNQPQHF. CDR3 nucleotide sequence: TGTGCCAGCAGTTTAAGGACTGCGAGAGAATATAGCAATCAGCCCCAGCATTTT. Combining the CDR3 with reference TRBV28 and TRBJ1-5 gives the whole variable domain DVKVTQSSRYLVKRTGEKVFLECVQDMDHENMFWYRQDPGLGLRLIYFSYDVKMKEKGDIPEGYSVSREKKERFSLILESASTNQTSMYLCASSLRTAREYSNQPQHFGDGTRLSIL.

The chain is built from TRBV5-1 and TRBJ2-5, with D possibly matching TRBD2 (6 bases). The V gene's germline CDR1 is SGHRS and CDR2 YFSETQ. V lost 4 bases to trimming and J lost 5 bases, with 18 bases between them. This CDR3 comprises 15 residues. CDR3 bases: TGCGCCAGCAGCCCCCTCGGGCGAGGAGGGGAGACCCAGTACTTC. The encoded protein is CASSPLGRGGETQYF.

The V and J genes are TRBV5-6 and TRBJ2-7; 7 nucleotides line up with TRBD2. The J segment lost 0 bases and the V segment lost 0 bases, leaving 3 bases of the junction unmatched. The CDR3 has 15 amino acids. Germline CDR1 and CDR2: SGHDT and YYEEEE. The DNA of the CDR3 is TGTGCCAGCAGCTTGGTGGGACTAAGCTCCTACGAGCAGTACTTC. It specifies CASSLVGLSSYEQYF.

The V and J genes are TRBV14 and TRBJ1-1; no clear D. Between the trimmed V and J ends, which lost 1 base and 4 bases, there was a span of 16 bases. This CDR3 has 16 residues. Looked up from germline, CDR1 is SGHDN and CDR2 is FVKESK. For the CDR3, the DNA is TGTGCCAGCAGCCAAGGGTTATCGTTTGGGAGCACTGAAGCTTTCTTT. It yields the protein CASSQGLSFGSTEAFF. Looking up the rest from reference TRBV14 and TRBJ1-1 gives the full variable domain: EAGVTQFPSHSVIEKGQTVTLRCDPISGHDNLYWYRRVMGKEIKFLLHFVKESKQDESGMPNNRFLAERTGGTYSTLKVQPAELEDSGVYFCASSQGLSFGSTEAFFGQGTRLTVV.

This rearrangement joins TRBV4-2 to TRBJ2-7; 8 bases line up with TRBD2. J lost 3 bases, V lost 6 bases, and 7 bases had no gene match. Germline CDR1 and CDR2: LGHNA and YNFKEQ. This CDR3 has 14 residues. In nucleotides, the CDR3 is TGTGCCAGCAGGAAACTAGCGGACCACTACGAGCAGTACTTC. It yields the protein CASRKLADHYEQYF.

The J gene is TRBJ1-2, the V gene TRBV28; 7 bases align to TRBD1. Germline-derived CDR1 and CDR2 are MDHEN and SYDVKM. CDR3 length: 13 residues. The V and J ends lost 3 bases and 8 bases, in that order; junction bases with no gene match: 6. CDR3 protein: CASSFGDSWGYTF. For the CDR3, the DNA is TGTGCCAGCAGTTTTGGGGACAGTTGGGGCTACACCTTC.

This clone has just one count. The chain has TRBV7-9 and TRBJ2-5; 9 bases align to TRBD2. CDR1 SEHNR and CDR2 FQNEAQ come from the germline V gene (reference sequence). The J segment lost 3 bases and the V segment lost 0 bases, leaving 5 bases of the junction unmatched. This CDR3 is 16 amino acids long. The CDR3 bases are TGTGCCAGCAGCTTAGCGCGGGCTAGCGGGAAAGAGACCCAGTACTTC. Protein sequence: CASSLARASGKETQYF.

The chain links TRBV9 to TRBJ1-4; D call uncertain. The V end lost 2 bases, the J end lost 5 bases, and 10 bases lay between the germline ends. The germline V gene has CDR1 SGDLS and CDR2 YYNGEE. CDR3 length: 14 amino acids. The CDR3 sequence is CASSVEGLNEKLFF. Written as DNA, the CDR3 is TGTGCCAGCAGCGTTGAGGGCCTCAATGAAAAACTGTTTTTT.

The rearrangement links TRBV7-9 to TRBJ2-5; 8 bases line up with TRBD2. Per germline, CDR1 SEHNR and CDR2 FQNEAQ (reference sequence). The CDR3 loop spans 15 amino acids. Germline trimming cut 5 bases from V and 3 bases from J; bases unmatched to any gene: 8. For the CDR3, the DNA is TGTGCCAGCAGCCTCCTCGGGCGGGAGGAAGAGACCCAGTACTTC. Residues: CASSLLGREEETQYF.

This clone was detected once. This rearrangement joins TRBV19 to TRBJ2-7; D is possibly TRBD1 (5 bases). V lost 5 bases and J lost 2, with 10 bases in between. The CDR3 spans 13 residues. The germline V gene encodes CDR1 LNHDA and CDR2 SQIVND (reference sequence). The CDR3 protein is CASSLMDTYEQYF. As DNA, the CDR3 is TGTGCCAGTAGTCTTATGGACACCTACGAGCAGTACTTC.

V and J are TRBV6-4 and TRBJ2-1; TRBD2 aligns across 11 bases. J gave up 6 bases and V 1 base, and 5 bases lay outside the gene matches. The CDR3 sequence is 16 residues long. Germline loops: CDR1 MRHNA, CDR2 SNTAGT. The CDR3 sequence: CASSDFSGRASNEQFF. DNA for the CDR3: TGTGCCAGCAGTGACTTTAGCGGGAGGGCCTCCAATGAGCAGTTCTTC.

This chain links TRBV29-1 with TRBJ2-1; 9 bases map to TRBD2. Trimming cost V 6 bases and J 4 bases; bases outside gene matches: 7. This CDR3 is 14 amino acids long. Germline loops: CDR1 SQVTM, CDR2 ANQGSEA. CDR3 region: CSVLTSGGYNEQFF. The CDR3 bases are TGCAGCGTACTGACTAGCGGTGGATACAATGAGCAGTTCTTC.

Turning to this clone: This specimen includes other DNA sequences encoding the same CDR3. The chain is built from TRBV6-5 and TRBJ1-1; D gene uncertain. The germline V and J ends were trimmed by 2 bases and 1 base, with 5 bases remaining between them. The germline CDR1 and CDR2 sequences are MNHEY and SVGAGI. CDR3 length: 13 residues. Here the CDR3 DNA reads TGTGCCAGCAGTTACGGGCAGAACACTGAAGCTTTCTTT. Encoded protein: CASSYGQNTEAFF.

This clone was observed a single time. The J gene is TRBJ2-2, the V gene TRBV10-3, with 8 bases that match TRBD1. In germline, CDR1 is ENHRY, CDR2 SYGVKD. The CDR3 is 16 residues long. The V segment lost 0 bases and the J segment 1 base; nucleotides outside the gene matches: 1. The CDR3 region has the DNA TGTGCCATCAGTGAGTCGGGGACAGGGAACACCGGGGAGCTGTTTTTT. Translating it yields CAISESGTGNTGELFF.

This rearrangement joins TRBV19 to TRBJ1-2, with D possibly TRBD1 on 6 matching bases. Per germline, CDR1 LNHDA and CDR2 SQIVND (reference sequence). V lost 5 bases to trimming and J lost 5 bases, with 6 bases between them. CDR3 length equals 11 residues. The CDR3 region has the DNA TGTGCCAGTAGTCAGGGGTATGGCTACACCTTC. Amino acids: CASSQGYGYTF.

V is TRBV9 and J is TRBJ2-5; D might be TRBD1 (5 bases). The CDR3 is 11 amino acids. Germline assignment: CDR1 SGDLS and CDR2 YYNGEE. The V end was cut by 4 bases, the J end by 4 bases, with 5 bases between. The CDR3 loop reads CASSTGETQYF. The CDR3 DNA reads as TGTGCCAGCAGCACAGGAGAGACCCAGTACTTC. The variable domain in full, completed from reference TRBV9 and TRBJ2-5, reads DSGVTQTPKHLITATGQRVTLRCSPRSGDLSVYWYQQSLDQGLQFLIQYYNGEERAKGNILERFSAQQFPDLHSELNLSSLELGDSALYFCASSTGETQYFGPGTRLLVL.

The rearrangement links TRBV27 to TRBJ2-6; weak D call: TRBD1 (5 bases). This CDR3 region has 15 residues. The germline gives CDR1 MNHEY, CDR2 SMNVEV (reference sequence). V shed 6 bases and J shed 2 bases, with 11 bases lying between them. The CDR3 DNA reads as TGTGCCAGCAGCAGGGTCCTAGCTGGGGCCAACGTCCTGACTTTC. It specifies CASSRVLAGANVLTF.

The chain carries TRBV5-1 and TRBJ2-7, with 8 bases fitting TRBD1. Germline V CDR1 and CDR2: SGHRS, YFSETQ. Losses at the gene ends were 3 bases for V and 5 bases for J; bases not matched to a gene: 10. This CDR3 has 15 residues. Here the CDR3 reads CASSSGQGSIDEQYF. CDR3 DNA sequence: TGCGCCAGCAGCTCTGGACAGGGTAGTATCGACGAGCAGTACTTC.

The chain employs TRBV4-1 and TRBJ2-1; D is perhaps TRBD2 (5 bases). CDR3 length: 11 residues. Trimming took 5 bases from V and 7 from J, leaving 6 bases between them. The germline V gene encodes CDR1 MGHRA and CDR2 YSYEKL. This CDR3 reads CASSGRNEQFF. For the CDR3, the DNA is TGCGCCAGCAGCGGGAGAAATGAGCAGTTCTTC.

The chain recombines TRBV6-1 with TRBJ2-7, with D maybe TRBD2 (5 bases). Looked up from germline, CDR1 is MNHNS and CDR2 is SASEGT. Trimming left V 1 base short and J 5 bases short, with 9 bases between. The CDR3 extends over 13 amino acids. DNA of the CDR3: TGTGCCAGCAGTGAAGTAGCGAGCGACGAGCAGTACTTC. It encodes CASSEVASDEQYF.

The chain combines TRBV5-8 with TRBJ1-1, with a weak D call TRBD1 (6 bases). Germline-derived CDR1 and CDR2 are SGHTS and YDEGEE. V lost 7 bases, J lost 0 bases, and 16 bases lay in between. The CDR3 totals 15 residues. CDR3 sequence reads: CASRMTGPMNTEAFF. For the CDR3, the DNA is TGTGCCAGCCGAATGACAGGCCCCATGAACACTGAAGCTTTCTTT.

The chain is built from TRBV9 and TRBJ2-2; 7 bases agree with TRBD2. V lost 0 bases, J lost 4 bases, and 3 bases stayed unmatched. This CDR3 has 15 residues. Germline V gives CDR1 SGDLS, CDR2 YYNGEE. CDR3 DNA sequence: TGTGCCAGCAGCGTAGGCGGACTAGTCACCGGGGAGCTGTTTTTT. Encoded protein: CASSVGGLVTGELFF.

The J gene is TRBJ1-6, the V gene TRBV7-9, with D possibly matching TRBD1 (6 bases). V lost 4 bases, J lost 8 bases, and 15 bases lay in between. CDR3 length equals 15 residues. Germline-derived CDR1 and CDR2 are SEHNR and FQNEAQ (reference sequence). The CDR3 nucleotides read TGTGCCAGCAGCTACGCCGGGACACAGGATTCACCCCTCCACTTT. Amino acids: CASSYAGTQDSPLHF.

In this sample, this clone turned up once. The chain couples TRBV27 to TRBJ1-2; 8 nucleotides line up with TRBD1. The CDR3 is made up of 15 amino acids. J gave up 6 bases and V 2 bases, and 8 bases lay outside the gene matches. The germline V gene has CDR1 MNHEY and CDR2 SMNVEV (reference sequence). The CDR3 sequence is CASSLRVQGADGYTF. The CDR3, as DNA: TGTGCCAGCAGTTTACGCGTCCAGGGGGCGGATGGCTACACCTTC.

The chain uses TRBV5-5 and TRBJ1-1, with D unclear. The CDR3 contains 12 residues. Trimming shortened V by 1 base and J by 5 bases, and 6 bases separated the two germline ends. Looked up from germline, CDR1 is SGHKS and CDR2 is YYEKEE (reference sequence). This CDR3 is CASSLLRTEAFF. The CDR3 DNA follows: TGTGCCAGCAGCTTGCTGCGAACTGAAGCTTTCTTT.

The CDR3 region has the DNA TGTGCCAGCAGCCCCACCGCCGGGACAGGGTTTTACAATGAGCAGTTCTTC. Translation gives CASSPTAGTGFYNEQFF. The gene calls are TRBV7-9 and TRBJ2-1; 9 nucleotides agree with TRBD1. The germline V gene has CDR1 SEHNR and CDR2 FQNEAQ (reference sequence). The CDR3 has 17 residues. The V and J ends lost 5 bases and 4 bases, in that order; junction bases with no gene match: 12.

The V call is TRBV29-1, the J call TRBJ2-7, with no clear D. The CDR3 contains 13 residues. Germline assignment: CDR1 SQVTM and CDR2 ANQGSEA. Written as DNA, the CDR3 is TGCAGTTCAGTAGATCGGAGCTCCTACGAGCAGTACTTC. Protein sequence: CSSVDRSSYEQYF.

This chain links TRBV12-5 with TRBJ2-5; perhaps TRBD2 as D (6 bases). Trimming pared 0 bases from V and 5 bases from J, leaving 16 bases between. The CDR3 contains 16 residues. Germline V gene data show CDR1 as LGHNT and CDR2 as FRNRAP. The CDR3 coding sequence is TGTGCTAGTGGTTTGGTACCGGGGACTTTTCTTGAGACCCAGTACTTC. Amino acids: CASGLVPGTFLETQYF.